Included here is one T cell receptor beta chain sequence, with context. These data belong to a study of shared clonotypes between healthy human individuals. Only in-frame clones appear in the TCRdb table, and some are missing; sequencing was by immunoSEQ multiplex PCR. The sample has around 1,000,000 clones; approximately 75% are singletons. This TCR derives from a man younger than 30 in good health. Some clones in this sample may be carry-over from other donors' samples. Sequenced material: memory CD4+ T cells from PBMCs. Sample subset: CD45RA-negative fraction.

The CDR3 loop reads CANRCRSTDTQYF. The DNA for the CDR3 is TGTGCCAATAGGTGCCGTAGCACAGATACGCAGTATTTT. The V gene is TRBV12-1, the J gene TRBJ2-3. TRBV12-1 is labeled a pseudogene. The length of the CDR3 is 13 residues.